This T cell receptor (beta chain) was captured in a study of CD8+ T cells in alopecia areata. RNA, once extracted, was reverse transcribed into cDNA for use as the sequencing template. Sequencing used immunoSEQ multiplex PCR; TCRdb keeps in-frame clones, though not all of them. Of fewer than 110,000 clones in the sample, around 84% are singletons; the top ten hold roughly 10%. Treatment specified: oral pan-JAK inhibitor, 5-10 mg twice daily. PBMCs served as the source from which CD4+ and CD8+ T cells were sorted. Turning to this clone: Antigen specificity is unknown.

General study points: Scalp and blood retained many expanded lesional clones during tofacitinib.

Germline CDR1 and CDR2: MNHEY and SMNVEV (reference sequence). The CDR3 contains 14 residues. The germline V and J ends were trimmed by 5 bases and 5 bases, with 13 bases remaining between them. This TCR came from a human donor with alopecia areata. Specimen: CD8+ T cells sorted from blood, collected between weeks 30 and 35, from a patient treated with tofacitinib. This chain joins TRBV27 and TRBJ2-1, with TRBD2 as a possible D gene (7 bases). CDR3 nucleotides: TGTGCCAGCAGTGTAGGGGGGGCCGACAATGAGCAGTTCTTC. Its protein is CASSVGGADNEQFF.